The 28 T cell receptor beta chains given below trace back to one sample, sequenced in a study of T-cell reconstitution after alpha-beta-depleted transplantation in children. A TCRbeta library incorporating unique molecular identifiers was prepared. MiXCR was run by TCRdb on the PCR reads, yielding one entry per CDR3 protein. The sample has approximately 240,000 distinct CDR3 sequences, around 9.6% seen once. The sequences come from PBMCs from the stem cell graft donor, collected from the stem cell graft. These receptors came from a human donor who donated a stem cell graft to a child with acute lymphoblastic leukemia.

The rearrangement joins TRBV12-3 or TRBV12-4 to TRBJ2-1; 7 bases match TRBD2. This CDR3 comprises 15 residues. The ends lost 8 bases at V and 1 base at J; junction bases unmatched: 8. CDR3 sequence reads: CASRPLADSYNEQFF. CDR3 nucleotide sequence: TGTGCCAGCCGACCCCTAGCGGATTCCTACAATGAGCAGTTCTTC.

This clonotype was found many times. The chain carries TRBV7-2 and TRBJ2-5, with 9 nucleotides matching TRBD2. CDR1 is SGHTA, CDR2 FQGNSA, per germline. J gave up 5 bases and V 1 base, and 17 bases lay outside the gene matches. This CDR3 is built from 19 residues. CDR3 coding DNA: TGTGCCAGCAGCTTAGGGCTAGGGCTAGCGGGGTCTTCTCGGGAGACCCAGTACTTC. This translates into CASSLGLGLAGSSRETQYF.

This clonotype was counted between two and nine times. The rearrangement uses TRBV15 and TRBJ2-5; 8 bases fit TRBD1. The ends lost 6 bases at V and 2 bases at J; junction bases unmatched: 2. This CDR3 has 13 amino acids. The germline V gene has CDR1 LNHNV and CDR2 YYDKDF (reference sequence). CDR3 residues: CATRDRGQETQYF. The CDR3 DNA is TGTGCCACCAGAGACAGGGGACAAGAGACCCAGTACTTC.

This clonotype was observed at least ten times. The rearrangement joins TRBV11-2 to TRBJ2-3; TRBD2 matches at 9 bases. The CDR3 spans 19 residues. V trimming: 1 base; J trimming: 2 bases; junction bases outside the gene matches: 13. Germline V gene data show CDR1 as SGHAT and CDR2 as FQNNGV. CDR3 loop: CASSLVPAGGPFYTDTQYF. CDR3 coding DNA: TGTGCCAGCAGCTTAGTTCCAGCGGGGGGCCCTTTTTACACAGATACGCAGTATTTT.

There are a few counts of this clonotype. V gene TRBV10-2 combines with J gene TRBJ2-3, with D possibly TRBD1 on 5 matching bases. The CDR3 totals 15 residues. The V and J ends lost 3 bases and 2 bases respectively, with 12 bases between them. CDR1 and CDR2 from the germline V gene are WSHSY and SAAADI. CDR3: CASSDRSRVTDTQYF. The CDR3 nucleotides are TGCGCCAGCAGTGATAGGTCCAGGGTCACAGATACGCAGTATTTT.

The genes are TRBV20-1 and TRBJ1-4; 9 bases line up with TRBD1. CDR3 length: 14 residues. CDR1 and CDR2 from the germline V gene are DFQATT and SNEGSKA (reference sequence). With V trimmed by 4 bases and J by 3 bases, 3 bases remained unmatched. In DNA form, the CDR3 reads TGCAGTGCTAATGGACAGGGGCCTAATGAAAAACTGTTTTTT. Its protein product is CSANGQGPNEKLFF.

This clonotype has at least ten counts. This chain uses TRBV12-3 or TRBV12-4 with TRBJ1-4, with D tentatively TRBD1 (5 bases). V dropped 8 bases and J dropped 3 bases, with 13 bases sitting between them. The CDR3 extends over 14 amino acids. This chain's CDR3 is CASQGAHSNEKLFF. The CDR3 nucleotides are TGTGCCAGCCAAGGGGCCCACTCTAATGAAAAACTGTTTTTT.

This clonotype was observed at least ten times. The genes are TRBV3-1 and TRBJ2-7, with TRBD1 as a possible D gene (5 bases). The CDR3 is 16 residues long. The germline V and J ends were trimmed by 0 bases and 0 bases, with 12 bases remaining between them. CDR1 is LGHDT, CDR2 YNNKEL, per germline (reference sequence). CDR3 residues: CASSQDGASSSYEQYF. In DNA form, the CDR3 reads TGTGCCAGCAGCCAAGATGGGGCATCGAGCTCCTACGAGCAGTACTTC.

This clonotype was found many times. The CDR3 bases are TGCGCCAGCAGCGAACAGGGTGTAACAGATACGCAGTATTTT. This codes for CASSEQGVTDTQYF. The genes are TRBV5-1 and TRBJ2-3; tentatively, D is TRBD1 (6 bases). The CDR3 has 14 residues. Germline assignment: CDR1 SGHRS and CDR2 YFSETQ. V was clipped by 4 bases and J by 3 bases, with 12 bases between them.

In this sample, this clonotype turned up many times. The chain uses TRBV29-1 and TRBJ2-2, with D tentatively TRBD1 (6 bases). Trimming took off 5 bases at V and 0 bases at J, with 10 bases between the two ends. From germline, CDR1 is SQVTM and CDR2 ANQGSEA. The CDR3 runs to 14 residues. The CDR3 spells CSVNREPNTGELFF. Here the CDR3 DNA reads TGCAGCGTTAACAGGGAACCGAACACCGGGGAGCTGTTTTTT.

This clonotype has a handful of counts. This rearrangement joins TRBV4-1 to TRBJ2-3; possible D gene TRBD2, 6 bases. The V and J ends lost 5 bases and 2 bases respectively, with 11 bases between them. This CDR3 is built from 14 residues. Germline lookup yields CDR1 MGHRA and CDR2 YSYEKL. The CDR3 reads CASSARGNTDTQYF. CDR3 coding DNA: TGCGCCAGCAGCGCTCGGGGGAACACAGATACGCAGTATTTT.

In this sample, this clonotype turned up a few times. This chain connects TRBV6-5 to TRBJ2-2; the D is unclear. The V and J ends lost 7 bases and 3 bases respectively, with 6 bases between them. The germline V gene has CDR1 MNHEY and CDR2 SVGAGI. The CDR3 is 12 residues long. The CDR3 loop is CASKTYTGELFF. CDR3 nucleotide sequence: TGTGCCAGCAAGACCTACACCGGGGAGCTGTTTTTT.

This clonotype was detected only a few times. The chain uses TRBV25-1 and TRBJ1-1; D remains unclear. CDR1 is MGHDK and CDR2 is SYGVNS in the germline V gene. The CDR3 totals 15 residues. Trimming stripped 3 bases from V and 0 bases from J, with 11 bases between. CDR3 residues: CASSDVGNMNTEAFF. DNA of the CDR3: TGTGCCAGCAGTGATGTGGGGAACATGAACACTGAAGCTTTCTTT.

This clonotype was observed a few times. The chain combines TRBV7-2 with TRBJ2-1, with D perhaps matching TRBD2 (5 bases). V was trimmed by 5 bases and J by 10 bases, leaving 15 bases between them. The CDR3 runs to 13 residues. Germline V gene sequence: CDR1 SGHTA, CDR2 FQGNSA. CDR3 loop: CASSEFEGTEQFF. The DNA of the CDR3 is TGTGCCAGCAGCGAGTTCGAGGGAACAGAGCAGTTCTTC.

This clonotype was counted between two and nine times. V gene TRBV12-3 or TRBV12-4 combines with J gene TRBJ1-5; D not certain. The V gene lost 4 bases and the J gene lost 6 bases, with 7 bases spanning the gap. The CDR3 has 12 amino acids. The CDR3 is CASSSTSQPQHF. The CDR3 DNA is TGTGCCAGCAGTTCCACCAGTCAGCCCCAGCATTTT.

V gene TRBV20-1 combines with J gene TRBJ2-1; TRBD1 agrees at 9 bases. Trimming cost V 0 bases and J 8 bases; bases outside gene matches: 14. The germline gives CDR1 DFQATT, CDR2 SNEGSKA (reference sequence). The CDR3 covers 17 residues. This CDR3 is CSARDETAGTGWYEQFF. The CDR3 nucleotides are TGCAGTGCTAGAGATGAGACAGCCGGGACAGGGTGGTATGAGCAGTTCTTC.

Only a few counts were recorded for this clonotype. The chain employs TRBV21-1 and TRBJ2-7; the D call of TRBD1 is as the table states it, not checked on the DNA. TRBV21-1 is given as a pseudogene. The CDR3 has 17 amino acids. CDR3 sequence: CASSNWPDREVSYEQYF. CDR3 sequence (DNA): TGTGCCAGCAGCAATTGGCCTGACAGGGAGGTATCCTACGAGCAGTACTTC.

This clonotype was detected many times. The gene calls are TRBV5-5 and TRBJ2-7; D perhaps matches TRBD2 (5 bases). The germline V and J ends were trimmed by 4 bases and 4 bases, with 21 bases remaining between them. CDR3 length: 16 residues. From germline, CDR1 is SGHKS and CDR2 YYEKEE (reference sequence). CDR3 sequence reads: CASSILGGDGKYEQYF. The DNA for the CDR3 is TGTGCCAGCAGCATCCTGGGCGGAGACGGGAAATACGAGCAGTACTTC.

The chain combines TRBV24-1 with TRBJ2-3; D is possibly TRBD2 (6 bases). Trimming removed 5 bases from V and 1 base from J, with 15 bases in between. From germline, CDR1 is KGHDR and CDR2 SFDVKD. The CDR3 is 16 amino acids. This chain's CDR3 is CATSAKGRGGTDTQYF. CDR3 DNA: TGTGCCACCAGTGCAAAGGGACGCGGGGGCACAGATACGCAGTATTTT.

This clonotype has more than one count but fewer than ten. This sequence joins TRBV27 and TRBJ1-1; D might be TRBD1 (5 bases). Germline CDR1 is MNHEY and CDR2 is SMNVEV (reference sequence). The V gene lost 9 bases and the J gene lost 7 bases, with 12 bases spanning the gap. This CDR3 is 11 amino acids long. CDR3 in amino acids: CASRGGSEAFF. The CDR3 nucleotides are TGTGCCAGTCGGGGGGGGAGTGAAGCTTTCTTT.

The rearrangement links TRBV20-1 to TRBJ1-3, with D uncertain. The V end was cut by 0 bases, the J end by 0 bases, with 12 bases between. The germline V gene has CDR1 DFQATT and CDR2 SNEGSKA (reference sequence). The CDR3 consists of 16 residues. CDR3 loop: CSARDQAGYSGNTIYF. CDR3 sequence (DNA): TGCAGTGCTAGAGATCAGGCAGGTTACTCTGGAAACACCATATATTTT.

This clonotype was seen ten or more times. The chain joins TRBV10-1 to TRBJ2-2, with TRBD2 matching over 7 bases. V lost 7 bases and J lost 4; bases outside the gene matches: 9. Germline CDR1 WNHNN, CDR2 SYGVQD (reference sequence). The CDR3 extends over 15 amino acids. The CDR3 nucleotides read TGCGCCAGCACCCAGGGCGGGGGAATCACCGGGGAGCTGTTTTTT. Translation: CASTQGGGITGELFF.

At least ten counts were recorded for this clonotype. The CDR3 coding sequence is TGTGCCAGCAGAGGATCGGACAGAACTAATGAAGCTTTCTTT. Translated, it gives CASRGSDRTNEAFF. The chain uses TRBV7-9 and TRBJ1-1, with D possibly matching TRBD1 (6 bases). The germline V and J ends were trimmed by 6 bases and 7 bases, with 18 bases remaining between them. This CDR3 is 14 amino acids long. Germline CDR1 and CDR2: SEHNR and FQNEAQ (reference sequence).

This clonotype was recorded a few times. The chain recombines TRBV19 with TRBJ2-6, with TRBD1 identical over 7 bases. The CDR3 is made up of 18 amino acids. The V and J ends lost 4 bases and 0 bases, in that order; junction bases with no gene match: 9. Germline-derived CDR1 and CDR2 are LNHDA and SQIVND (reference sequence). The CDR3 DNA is TGTGCCAGTAGTAGCTCCGGGACAGCCTTCTCTGGGGCCAACGTCCTGACTTTC. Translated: CASSSSGTAFSGANVLTF.

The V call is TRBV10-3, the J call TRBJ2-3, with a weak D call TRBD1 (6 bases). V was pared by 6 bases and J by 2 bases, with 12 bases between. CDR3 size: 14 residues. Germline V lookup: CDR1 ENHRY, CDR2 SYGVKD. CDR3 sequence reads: CAIRWDTNTDTQYF. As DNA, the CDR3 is TGTGCCATCAGATGGGACACTAACACAGATACGCAGTATTTT.

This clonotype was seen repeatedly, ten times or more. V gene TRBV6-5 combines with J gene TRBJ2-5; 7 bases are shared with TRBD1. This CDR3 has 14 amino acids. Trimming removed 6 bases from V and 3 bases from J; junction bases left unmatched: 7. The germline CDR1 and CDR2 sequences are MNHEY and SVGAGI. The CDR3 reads CASSQVGQEETQYF. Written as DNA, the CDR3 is TGTGCCAGCAGCCAGGTCGGACAGGAAGAGACCCAGTACTTC.

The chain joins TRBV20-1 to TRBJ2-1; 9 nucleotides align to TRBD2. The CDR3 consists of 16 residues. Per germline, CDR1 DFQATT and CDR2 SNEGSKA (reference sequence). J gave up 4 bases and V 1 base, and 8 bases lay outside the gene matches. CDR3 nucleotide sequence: TGCAGTGCTAGAGCCCGGGGCGGGGGGGCGTACAATGAGCAGTTCTTC. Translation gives CSARARGGGAYNEQFF.

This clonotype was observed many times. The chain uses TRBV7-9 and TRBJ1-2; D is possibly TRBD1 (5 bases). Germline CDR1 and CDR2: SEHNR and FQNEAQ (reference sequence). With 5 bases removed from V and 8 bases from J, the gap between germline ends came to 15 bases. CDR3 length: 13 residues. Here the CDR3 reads CASSPRGAEGYTF. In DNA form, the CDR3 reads TGTGCCAGCAGCCCTCGGGGCGCAGAGGGCTACACCTTC.